This TCR beta chain stems from a study of response to subunit inactivated influenza vaccine. For this clonotype: Its specificity is unknown.

Broader study findings: A suggestion made by the authors is that each seasonal influenza vaccination recruits few new T cells.

TCRdb reanalysed the RT-PCR reads using MiXCR and keeps one entry per CDR3 protein. The top ten clones hold about 10% of a sample with fewer than 350,000 distinct CDR3 sequences, less than 25% of them seen once. V was pared by 7 bases and J by 0 bases, with 16 bases between. The CDR3 spans 15 residues. In germline, CDR1 is SGDLS, CDR2 YYNGEE. The input for sequencing was PBMCs from blood, taken about 20 months after vaccination. The chain combines TRBV9 with TRBJ2-5; possible D gene TRBD2, 6 bases. This clonotype was obtained from a man aged 50 to 69 who received an inactivated influenza vaccine. The CDR3 coding sequence is TGTGCCAGCGGTCGTGGGACTCCGTACCAAGAGACCCAGTACTTC. It is translated as CASGRGTPYQETQYF.